This T cell receptor (beta chain) was sequenced for a study of blood T cell repertoires in COVID-19. Study at large: Both acute and convalescent COVID-19 samples were obtained from the United States, Italy and Spain. T cells, B-cell-depleted T cells, or PBMCs provided the cDNA or gDNA that served as material.

This CDR3 is built from 12 residues. Trimming removed 6 bases from V and 2 bases from J, with 6 bases in between. Per germline, CDR1 KGHDR and CDR2 SFDVKD. Per the authors' pipeline: How many nucleated cells were present was estimated from reference gene primer amplification. Some clones are missing from TCRdb's copy, which holds only in-frame ones; the method was immunoSEQ multiplex PCR. The V and J calls and clone size are taken from that table; D and trimming were inferred from the DNA. The data contain 140,000 to 150,000 clones, 87% of them singletons. This TCR was recovered from a woman between 45 and 60 years old with acute or convalescent COVID-19. V is TRBV24-1 and J is TRBJ1-1; no definite D call. Sample: peripheral blood. CDR3 loop: CATSTDNTEAFF. CDR3 nucleotide sequence: TGTGCCACCAGTACAGATAACACTGAAGCTTTCTTT.